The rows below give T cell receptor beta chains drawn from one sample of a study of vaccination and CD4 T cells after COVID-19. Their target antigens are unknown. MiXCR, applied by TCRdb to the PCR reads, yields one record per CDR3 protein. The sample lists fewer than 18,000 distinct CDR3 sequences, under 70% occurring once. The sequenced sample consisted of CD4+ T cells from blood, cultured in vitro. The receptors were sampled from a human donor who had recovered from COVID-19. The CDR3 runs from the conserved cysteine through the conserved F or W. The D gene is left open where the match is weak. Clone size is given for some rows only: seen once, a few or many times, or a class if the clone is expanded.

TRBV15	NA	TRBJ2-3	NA	CATSRVGGLSTDTQYF	TGTGCCACCAGCAGAGTAGGGGGGCTAAGCACAGATACGCAGTATTTT
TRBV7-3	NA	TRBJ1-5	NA	CASSLRGNQPQHF	TGTGCCAGCAGCTTACGGGGGAATCAGCCCCAGCATTTT
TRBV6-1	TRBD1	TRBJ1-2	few	CASTVEDRRANYGYTF	TGTGCCAGCACAGTCGAGGACAGGAGGGCTAACTATGGCTACACCTTC
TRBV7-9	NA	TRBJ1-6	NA	CASSPLGVQGSSYNSPLHF	TGTGCCAGCAGCCCCTTAGGGGTACAGGGAAGCTCGTATAATTCACCCCTCCACTTT
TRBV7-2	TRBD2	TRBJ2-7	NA	CASSFQGLGYYEQYF	TGTGCCAGCAGCTTCCAGGGACTAGGGTACTACGAGCAGTACTTC
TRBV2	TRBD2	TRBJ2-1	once	CASRGTSVYNEQFF	TGTGCCAGCAGGGGGACTAGCGTGTACAATGAGCAGTTCTTC
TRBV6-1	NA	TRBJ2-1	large	CASSTSIEQFF	TGTGCCAGCAGTACCTCCATTGAGCAGTTCTTC
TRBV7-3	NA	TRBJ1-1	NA	CASRFSVNTEAFF	TGTGCCAGCAGATTTTCCGTGAACACTGAAGCTTTCTTT
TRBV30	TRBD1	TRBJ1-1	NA	CAGQRDRAPNTEAFF	TGTGCCGGACAAAGAGACAGGGCCCCTAACACTGAAGCTTTCTTT
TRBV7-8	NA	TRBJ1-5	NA	CASSPEVFNQPQHF	TGTGCCAGCAGCCCCGAGGTTTTCAATCAGCCCCAGCATTTT
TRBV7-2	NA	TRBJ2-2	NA	CASSFVGELFF	TGTGCCAGCAGCTTCGTCGGGGAGCTGTTTTTT